The 12 T cell receptor beta chains below come from one sample, sequenced in a study of early T cells in non-severe SARS-CoV-2 infection. TCRdb reanalysed the 5' RACE reads using MiXCR and keeps one entry per CDR3 protein. The table shows about 77,000 distinct CDR3 sequences, with about a sixth occurring only once. The sequencing input was whole blood. The receptors derive from an adult who was a healthcare worker with PCR-confirmed SARS-CoV-2 infection or an uninfected control (not recorded which).

Notes on this clonotype: This is likely a read error, given that the CDR3 carries no conserved phenylalanine or tryptophan at its end. V gene TRBV29-1 combines with J gene TRBJ2-7, with 11 positions matching TRBD1. Germline trimming cut 6 bases from V and 4 bases from J; bases unmatched to any gene: 8. Germline-derived CDR1 and CDR2 are SQVTM and ANQGSEA. The CDR3 has 14 residues. The CDR3 reads CSVVTGTGGYEQYL. The DNA for the CDR3 is TGCAGCGTAGTTACCGGGACAGGGGGGTACGAGCAGTACTTG.

V usage is TRBV5-4 and J usage is TRBJ2-2; TRBD1 matches 9 bases. The ends lost 1 base at V and 5 bases at J; junction bases unmatched: 6. The length of the CDR3 is 16 residues. Germline loops: CDR1 SGHNT, CDR2 YYREEE (reference sequence). The CDR3 is CASSLLGQGVTGELFF. The DNA for the CDR3 is TGTGCCAGCAGCTTGCTGGGACAGGGCGTAACCGGGGAGCTGTTTTTT. The whole variable domain, filled in from reference TRBV5-4 and TRBJ2-2, reads ETGVTQSPTHLIKTRGQQVTLRCSSQSGHNTVSWYQQALGQGPQFIFQYYREEENGRGNFPPRFSGLQFPNYSSELNVNALELDDSALYLCASSLLGQGVTGELFFGEGSRLTVL.

This clonotype was observed at least ten times. The J gene is TRBJ2-1, the V gene TRBV7-3, with D perhaps being TRBD1 or TRBD2 (6 bases each). V was cut by 4 bases and J by 9 bases, with 25 bases left in between. The CDR3 is made up of 17 amino acids. Per the germline V gene, CDR1 is SGHTA and CDR2 is FQGTGA. The CDR3 is CASSSLGGGKGFGEQFF. The CDR3 bases are TGTGCCAGCAGCTCCCTTGGGGGCGGGAAGGGGTTCGGTGAGCAGTTCTTC.

This clonotype was observed a few times. The chain carries TRBV14 and TRBJ1-5; D not resolved. CDR1 is SGHDN, CDR2 FVKESK, per germline. This CDR3 comprises 15 residues. Trimming removed 1 base at V and 10 bases at J, with 17 bases between. In DNA form, the CDR3 reads TGTGCCAGCAGCCAAGGGGATTGGCTGGGCAGCCCCCAGCATTTT. Translating gives CASSQGDWLGSPQHF.

J is TRBJ1-1 and V is TRBV7-9, with 9 bases that match TRBD1. The germline gives CDR1 SEHNR, CDR2 FQNEAQ (reference sequence). The CDR3 consists of 15 residues. V was pared by 7 bases and J by 0 bases, with 6 bases of the junction left unmatched. CDR3 protein: CASTGQGNMNTEAFF. DNA for the CDR3: TGTGCCAGCACCGGACAGGGGAACATGAACACTGAAGCTTTCTTT.

This clonotype was found a few times. The chain employs TRBV2 and TRBJ1-2; 9 bases are shared with TRBD1. The CDR3 runs 16 residues. The V gene's germline CDR1 is SNHLY and CDR2 FYNNEI. The V and J ends lost 2 bases and 5 bases, in that order; junction bases with no gene match: 9. This CDR3 reads CASSETGGSRDYGYTF. CDR3 in DNA: TGTGCCAGCAGTGAAACAGGGGGCTCCCGAGATTATGGCTACACCTTC.

The chain has TRBV7-6 and TRBJ2-5, with TRBD1 as a possible D gene (5 bases). Trimming took 0 bases from V and 5 from J, leaving 13 bases between them. Germline loops: CDR1 SGHVS, CDR2 FNYEAQ. This CDR3 spans 15 amino acids. CDR3 protein: CASSLAIGARETQYF. The CDR3, as DNA: TGTGCCAGCAGCTTAGCGATAGGGGCTCGGGAGACCCAGTACTTC. Full variable domain (rest looked up from reference TRBV7-6 and TRBJ2-5): GAGVSQSPRYKVTKRGQDVALRCDPISGHVSLYWYRQALGQGPEFLTYFNYEAQQDKSGLPNDRFSAERPEGSISTLTIQRTEQRDSAMYRCASSLAIGARETQYFGPGTRLLVL.

This clonotype was seen ten or more times. V is TRBV7-2 and J is TRBJ1-6; weak D call: TRBD1 (5 bases). V dropped 0 bases and J dropped 5 bases, with 11 bases sitting between them. Germline V gene lookup returns CDR1 SGHTA and CDR2 FQGNSA. The CDR3 sequence is 16 residues long. CDR3 nucleotide sequence: TGTGCCAGCAGCTTAGCAGGGGCGGTCAATAATTCACCCCTCCACTTT. It encodes CASSLAGAVNNSPLHF.

This clonotype was seen many times. J is TRBJ1-3 and V is TRBV19; 8 nucleotides align to TRBD1. This CDR3 has 15 residues. V dropped 5 bases and J dropped 2; count of bases not matched to a gene: 5. CDR1 LNHDA and CDR2 SQIVND come from the germline V gene (reference sequence). The CDR3: CASSSTGETGNTIYF. The CDR3 nucleotides read TGTGCCAGTAGTTCGACAGGGGAGACTGGAAACACCATATATTTT. Full variable domain (missing parts from reference TRBV19 and TRBJ1-3): DGGITQSPKYLFRKEGQNVTLSCEQNLNHDAMYWYRQDPGQGLRLIYYSQIVNDFQKGDIAEGYSVSREKKESFPLTVTSAQKNPTAFYLCASSSTGETGNTIYFGEGSWLTVV.

This clonotype was observed a few times. This sequence joins TRBV7-8 and TRBJ2-3; 7 positions match TRBD2. V was clipped by 0 bases and J by 3 bases; unmatched bases: 6. This CDR3 has 16 residues. Looked up from germline, CDR1 is SGHVS and CDR2 is FQNEAQ. CDR3 coding DNA: TGTGCCAGCAGCTTAGCGGGGACTACCCCTACAGATACGCAGTATTTT. It yields the protein CASSLAGTTPTDTQYF.

This clonotype has a handful of counts. The V call is TRBV6-5, the J call TRBJ1-3; 9 nucleotides match TRBD1. Germline V CDR1 and CDR2: MNHEY, SVGAGI. This CDR3 comprises 14 residues. The V gene end was trimmed by 4 bases and the J gene end by 4 bases; junction bases not matched to a gene: 2. The CDR3 here is CASSLTGGGNTIYF. CDR3 DNA: TGTGCCAGCAGTTTGACAGGGGGAGGAAACACCATATATTTT.

This clonotype has only one observation. The CDR3 region has the DNA TGTGCCAGCAGTTTATGGAGTTCTTCGAATCCCTACGAGCAGTACTTC. Residues: CASSLWSSSNPYEQYF. The chain couples TRBV27 to TRBJ2-7; D uncertain. There are 16 residues in the CDR3. V lost 1 base to trimming and J lost 2 bases, with 15 bases between them. Looked up from germline, CDR1 is MNHEY and CDR2 is SMNVEV (reference sequence).